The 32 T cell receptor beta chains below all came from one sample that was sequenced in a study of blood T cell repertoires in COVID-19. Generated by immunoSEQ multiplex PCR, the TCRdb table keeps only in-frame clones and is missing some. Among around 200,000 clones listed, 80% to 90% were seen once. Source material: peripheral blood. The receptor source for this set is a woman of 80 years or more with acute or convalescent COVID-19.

As DNA, the CDR3 is TGTGCCAGCAGCTTGTTAGTGGCGGGACACACCGGGGAGCTGTTTTTT. Translation: CASSLLVAGHTGELFF. The V and J genes are TRBV5-5 and TRBJ2-2; possibly TRBD2 for D (6 bases). The CDR3 loop spans 16 amino acids. Germline CDR1 and CDR2: SGHKS and YYEKEE (reference sequence). V dropped 1 base and J dropped 3 bases, with 13 bases sitting between them. The whole variable domain, filled in from reference TRBV5-5 and TRBJ2-2, reads DAGVTQSPTHLIKTRGQQVTLRCSPISGHKSVSWYQQVLGQGPQFIFQYYEKEERGRGNFPDRFSARQFPNYSSELNVNALLLGDSALYLCASSLLVAGHTGELFFGEGSRLTVL.

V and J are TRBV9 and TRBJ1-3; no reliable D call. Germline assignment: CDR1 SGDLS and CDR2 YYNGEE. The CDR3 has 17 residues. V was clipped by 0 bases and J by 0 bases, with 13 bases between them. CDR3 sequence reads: CASSVESAGHSGNTIYF. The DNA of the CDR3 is TGTGCCAGCAGCGTAGAGTCGGCAGGCCACTCTGGAAACACCATATATTTT.

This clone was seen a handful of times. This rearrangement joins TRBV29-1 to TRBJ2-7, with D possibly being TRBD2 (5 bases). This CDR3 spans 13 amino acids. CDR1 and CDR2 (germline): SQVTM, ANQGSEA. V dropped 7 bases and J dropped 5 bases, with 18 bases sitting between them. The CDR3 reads CSASPAGRDEQYF. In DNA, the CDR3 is TGCAGCGCCTCCCCGGCGGGCCGGGACGAGCAGTACTTC.

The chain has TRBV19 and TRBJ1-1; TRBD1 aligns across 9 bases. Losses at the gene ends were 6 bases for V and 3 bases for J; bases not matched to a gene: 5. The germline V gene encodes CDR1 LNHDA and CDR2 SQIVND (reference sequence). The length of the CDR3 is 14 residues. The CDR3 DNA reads TGTGCCAGTAGCCCCAACAGGGGGCACACTGAAGCTTTCTTT. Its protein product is CASSPNRGHTEAFF.

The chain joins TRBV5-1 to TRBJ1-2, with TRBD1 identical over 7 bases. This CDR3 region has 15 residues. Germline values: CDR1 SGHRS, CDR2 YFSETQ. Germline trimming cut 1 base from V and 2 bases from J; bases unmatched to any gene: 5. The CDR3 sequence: CASSLRGGYNYGYTF. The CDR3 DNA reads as TGCGCCAGCAGCTTGCGAGGGGGCTACAACTATGGCTACACCTTC.

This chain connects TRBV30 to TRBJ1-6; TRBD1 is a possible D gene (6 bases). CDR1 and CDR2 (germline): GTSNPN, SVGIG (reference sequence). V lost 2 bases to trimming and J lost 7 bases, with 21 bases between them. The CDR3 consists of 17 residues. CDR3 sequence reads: CAWSPYRGAPPNSPLHF. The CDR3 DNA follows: TGTGCCTGGAGTCCCTATCGGGGGGCGCCGCCGAATTCACCCCTCCACTTT. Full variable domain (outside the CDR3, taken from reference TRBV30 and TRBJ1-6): SQTIHQWPATLVQPVGSPLSLECTVEGTSNPNLYWYRQAAGRGLQLLFYSVGIGQISSEVPQNLSASRPQDRQFILSSKKLLLSDSGFYLCAWSPYRGAPPNSPLHFGNGTRLTVT.

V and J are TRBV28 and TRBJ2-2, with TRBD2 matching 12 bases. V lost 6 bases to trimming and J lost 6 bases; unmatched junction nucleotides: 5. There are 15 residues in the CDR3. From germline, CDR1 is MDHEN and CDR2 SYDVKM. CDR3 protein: CASRTSGSKAGELFF. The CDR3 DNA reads TGTGCCAGCAGGACTAGCGGGAGTAAAGCCGGGGAGCTGTTTTTT.

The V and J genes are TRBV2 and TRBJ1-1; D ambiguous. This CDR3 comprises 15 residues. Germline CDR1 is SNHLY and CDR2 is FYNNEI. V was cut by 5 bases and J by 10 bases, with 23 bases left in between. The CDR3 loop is CASSYIPNASGGAFF. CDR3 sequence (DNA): TGTGCCAGCAGTTATATCCCGAATGCTTCTGGCGGAGCTTTCTTT.

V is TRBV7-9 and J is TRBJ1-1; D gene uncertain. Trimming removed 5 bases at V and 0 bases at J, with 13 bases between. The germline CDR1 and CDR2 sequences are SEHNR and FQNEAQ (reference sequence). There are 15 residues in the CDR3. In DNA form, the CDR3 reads TGTGCCAGCAGCGTAAACGGGGAAATGAACACTGAAGCTTTCTTT. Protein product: CASSVNGEMNTEAFF.

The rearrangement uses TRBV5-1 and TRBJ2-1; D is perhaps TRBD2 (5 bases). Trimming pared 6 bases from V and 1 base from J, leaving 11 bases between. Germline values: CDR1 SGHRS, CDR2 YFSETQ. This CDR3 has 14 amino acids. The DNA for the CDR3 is TGCGCCAGCAAGTATTCGGGGTCCTACAATGAGCAGTTCTTC. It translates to CASKYSGSYNEQFF.

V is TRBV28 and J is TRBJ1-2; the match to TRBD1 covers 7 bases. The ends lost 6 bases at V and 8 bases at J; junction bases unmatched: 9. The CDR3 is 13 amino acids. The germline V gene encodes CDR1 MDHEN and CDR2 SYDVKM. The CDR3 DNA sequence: TGTGCCAGCAGCCGGACAGGACGGTGGGGCTACACCTTC. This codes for CASSRTGRWGYTF.

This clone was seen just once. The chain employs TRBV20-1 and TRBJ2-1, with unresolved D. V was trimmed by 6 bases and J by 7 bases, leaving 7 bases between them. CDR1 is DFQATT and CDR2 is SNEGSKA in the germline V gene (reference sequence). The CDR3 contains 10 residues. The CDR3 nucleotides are TGCAGTGCGGGCAGGAATGAGCAGTTCTTC. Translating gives CSAGRNEQFF.

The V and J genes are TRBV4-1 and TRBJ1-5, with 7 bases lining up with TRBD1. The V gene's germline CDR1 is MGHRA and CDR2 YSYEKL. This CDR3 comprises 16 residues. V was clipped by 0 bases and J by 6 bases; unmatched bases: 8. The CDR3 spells CASSQDWGAGGQPQHF. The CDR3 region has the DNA TGCGCCAGCAGCCAAGATTGGGGGGCAGGGGGTCAGCCCCAGCATTTT.

The CDR3, as DNA: TGTGCCAGCAGCCCCGGACAGGTGCAGTATTTT. Amino acid sequence: CASSPGQVQYF. This chain joins TRBV7-3 and TRBJ2-3, with TRBD1 matching over 7 bases. The CDR3 contains 11 residues. Germline trimming cut 5 bases from V and 11 bases from J; bases unmatched to any gene: 4. Germline V gives CDR1 SGHTA, CDR2 FQGTGA.

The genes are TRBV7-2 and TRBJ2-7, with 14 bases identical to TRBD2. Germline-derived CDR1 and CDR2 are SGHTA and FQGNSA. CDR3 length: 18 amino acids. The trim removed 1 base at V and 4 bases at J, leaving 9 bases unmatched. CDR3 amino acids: CASSLGGGLAGEGYEQYF. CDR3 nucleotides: TGTGCCAGCAGCTTAGGGGGGGGACTAGCGGGAGAGGGGTACGAGCAGTACTTC.

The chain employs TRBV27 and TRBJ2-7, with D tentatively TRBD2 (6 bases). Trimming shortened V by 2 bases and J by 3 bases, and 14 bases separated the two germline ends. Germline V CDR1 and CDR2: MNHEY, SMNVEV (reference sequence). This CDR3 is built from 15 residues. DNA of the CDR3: TGTGCCAGCAGTTTAGGCGTTAGCGGCATCTACGAGCAGTACTTC. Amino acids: CASSLGVSGIYEQYF.

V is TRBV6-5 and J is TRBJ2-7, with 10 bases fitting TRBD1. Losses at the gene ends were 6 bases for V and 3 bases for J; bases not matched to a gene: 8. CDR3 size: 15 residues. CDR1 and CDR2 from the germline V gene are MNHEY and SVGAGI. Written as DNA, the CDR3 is TGTGCCAGCAGACTCCGGGACAGGGGTAACTACGAGCAGTACTTC. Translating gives CASRLRDRGNYEQYF.

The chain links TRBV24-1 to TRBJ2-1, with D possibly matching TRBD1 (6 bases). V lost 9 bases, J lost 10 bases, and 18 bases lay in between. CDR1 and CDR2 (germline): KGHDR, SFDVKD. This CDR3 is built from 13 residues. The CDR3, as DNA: TGTGCCACCCTAGGGGACACCCTTTGGGAGCAGTTCTTC. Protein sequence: CATLGDTLWEQFF.

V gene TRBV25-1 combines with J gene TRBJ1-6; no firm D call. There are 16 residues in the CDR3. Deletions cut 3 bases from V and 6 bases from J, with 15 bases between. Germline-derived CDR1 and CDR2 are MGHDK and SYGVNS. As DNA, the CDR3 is TGTGCCAGCAGTGAGCCGAGACGGGGAGGTAATTCACCCCTCCACTTT. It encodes CASSEPRRGGNSPLHF.

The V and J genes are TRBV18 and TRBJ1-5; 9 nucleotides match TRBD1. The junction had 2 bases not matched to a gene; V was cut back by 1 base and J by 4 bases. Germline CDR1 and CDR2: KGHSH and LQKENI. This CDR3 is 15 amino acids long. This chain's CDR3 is CASSPLGQGNQPQHF. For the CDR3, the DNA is TGTGCCAGCTCACCACTGGGACAGGGTAATCAGCCCCAGCATTTT.

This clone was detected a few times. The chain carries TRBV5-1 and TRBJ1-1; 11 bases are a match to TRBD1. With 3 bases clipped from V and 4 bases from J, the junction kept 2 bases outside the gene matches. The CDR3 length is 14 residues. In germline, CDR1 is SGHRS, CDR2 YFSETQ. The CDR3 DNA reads TGCGCCAGCAGCTCGGGACAGGGGGTCACTGAAGCTTTCTTT. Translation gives CASSSGQGVTEAFF.

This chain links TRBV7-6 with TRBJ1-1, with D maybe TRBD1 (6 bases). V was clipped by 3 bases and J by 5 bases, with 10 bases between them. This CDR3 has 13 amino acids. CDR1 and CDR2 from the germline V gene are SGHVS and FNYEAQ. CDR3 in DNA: TGTGCCAGCAGCTTCACAGGGCAAACTGAAGCTTTCTTT. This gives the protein CASSFTGQTEAFF. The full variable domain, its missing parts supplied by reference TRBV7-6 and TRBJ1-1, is GAGVSQSPRYKVTKRGQDVALRCDPISGHVSLYWYRQALGQGPEFLTYFNYEAQQDKSGLPNDRFSAERPEGSISTLTIQRTEQRDSAMYRCASSFTGQTEAFFGQGTRLTVV.

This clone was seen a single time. In DNA, the CDR3 is TGCGCCAGCAGCCAAGATCAGGCAGGGGGCACAAACTATGGCTACACCTTC. This encodes CASSQDQAGGTNYGYTF. The V call is TRBV4-3, the J call TRBJ1-2; 8 positions match TRBD1. With V trimmed by 0 bases and J by 2 bases, 8 bases remained unmatched. The germline V gene encodes CDR1 LGHNA and CDR2 YSLEER. The CDR3 length is 17 residues.

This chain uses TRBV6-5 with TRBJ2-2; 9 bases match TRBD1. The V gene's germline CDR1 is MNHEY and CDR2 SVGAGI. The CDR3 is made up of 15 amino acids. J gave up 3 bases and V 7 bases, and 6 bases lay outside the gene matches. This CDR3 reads CASTPGQGDTGELFF. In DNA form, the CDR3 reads TGTGCCAGCACCCCGGGACAGGGAGACACCGGGGAGCTGTTTTTT.

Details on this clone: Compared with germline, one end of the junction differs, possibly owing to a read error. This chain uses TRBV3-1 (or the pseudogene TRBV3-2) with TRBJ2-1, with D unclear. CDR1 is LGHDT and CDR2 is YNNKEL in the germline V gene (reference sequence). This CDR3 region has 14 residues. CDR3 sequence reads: CASSQVQGVGEHLF. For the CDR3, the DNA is TGTGCCAGCAGCCAAGTACAAGGAGTGGGTGAGCACCTCTTC.

The CDR3 coding sequence is TGTGCCAGCAGCGTAAATACAGGTGTAGGAAAACTGTTTTTT. It codes for CASSVNTGVGKLFF. The rearrangement joins TRBV9 to TRBJ1-4; a possible D gene is TRBD1 (5 bases). The V gene lost 1 base and the J gene lost 10 bases, with 14 bases spanning the gap. Germline V lookup: CDR1 SGDLS, CDR2 YYNGEE. CDR3 length equals 14 residues.

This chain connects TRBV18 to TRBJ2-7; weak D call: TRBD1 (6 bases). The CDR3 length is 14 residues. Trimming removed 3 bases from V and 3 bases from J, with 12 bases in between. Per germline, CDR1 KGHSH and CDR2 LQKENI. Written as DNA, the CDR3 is TGTGCCAGCTCACCTCGGGACACAAGCTACGAGCAGTACTTC. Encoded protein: CASSPRDTSYEQYF.

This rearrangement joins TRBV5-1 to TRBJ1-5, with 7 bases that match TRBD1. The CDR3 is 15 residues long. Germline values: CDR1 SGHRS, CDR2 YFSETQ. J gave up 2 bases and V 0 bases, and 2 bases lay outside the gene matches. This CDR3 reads CASSLDGQGNQPQHF. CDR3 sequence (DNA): TGCGCCAGCAGCTTGGACGGACAGGGCAATCAGCCCCAGCATTTT.

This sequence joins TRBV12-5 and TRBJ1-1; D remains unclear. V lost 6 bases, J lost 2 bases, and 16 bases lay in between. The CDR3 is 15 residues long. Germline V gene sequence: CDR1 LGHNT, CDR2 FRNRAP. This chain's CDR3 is CASGPGAGTNTEAFF. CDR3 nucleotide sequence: TGTGCTAGTGGCCCAGGTGCGGGAACTAACACTGAAGCTTTCTTT.

The CDR3 spells CASGPLAVYEQYF. The CDR3 DNA is TGTGCCAGTGGGCCCCTAGCGGTCTACGAGCAGTACTTC. The J gene is TRBJ2-7, the V gene TRBV6-5; 7 bases line up with TRBD2. CDR1 is MNHEY and CDR2 is SVGAGI in the germline V gene. Germline trimming cut 9 bases from V and 3 bases from J; bases unmatched to any gene: 8. This CDR3 is 13 amino acids long.

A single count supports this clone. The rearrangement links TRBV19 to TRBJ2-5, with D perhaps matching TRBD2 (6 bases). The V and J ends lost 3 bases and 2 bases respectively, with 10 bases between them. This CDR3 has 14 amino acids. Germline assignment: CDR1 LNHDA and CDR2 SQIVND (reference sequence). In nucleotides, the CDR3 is TGTGCCAGTAGTATTAGCGGCAAGCAAGAGACCCAGTACTTC. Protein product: CASSISGKQETQYF.

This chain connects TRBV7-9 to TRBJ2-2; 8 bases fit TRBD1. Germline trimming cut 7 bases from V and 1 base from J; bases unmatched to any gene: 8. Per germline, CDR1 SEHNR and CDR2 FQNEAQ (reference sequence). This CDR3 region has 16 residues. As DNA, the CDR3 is TGTGCCAGCATGCTCTATGGGACAGGGAACACCGGGGAGCTGTTTTTT. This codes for CASMLYGTGNTGELFF.